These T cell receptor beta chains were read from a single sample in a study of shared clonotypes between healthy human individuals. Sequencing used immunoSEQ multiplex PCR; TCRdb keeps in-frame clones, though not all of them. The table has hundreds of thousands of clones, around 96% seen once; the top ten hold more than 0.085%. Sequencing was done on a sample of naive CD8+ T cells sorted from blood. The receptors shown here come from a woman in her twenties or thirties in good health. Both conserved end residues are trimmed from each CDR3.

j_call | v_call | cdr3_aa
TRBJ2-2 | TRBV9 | ASSVGIDTGELF
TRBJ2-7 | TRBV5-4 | ASSFGGLSYEQY
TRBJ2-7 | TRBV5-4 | ASSFRDRGHEQY
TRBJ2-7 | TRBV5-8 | ASSVKQGRLTYEQY
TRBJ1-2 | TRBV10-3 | AISGTGGPDGYT
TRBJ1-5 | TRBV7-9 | ASSRSGNQPQH
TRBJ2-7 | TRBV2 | ASDDPLYYEQY
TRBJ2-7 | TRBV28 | ASSLAGVWSYEQY
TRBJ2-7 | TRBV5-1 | ASSSDRGYEQY
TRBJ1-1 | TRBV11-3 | ASSTSEEGASTEAF
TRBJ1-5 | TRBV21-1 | ASSKGVQGGVPQH
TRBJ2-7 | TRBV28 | ASSFSGSLYEQY
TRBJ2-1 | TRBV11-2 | ASNAGNEQF
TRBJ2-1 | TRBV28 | ASSYHAGSLSYNEQF
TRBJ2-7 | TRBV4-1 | ASSHTSGSYEQY
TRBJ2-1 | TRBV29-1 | SAITYYNEQF
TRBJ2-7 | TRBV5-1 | ASSPPGQSYEQY
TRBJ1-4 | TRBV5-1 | ASSLGQSNEKLF
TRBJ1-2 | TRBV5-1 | ASSLEGGISGYT
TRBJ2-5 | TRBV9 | ASSPEQGQETQY
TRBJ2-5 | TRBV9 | ASSPWDSTETQY
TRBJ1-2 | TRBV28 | ASSRDRGAYGYT
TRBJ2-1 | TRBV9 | ASSGRTGGYNEQF
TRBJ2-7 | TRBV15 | ATSRDRPATTRGNEQY
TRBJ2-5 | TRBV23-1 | ASSRRGLYQETQY
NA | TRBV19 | ASSRETQSYEQY
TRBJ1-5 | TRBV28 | ASSPRGRNQPQH
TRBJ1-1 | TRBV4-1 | ASSLRQGNTEAF
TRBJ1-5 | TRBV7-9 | ASSLSSQPQH
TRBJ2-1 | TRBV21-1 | ASSKLASGTYNEQF
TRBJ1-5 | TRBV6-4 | ASSVYRVNQPQH
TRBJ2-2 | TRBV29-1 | SVTGTNTGELF
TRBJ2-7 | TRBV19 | ASRNLKTSGRMEQY
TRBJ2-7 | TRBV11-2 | ASSHDRVEQY
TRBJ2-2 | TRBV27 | ASSGGLAANTGELF
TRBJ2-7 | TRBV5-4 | ASSLTGGPEQY
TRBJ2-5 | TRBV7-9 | ASSFGDGGRGETQY
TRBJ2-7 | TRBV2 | ASSDLQVFYEQY
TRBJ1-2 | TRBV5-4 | ASSQEYGYT
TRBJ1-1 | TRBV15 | ATSRDRGPMNTEAF
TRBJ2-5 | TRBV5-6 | ASSLEAGGETQY
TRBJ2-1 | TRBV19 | ASSIEGGLGTLNEQF
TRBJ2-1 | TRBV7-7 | ASSDSEYNEQF
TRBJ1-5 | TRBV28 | ASSQPGLNSNQPQH
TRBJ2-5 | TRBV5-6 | ASSLVQETQY
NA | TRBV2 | ASSDKPSGAYEQY
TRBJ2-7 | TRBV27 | ASSFGLTYGEQY
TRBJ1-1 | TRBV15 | ATSRGHYMNTEAF
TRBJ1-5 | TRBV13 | ASSARDEDKAQPQH